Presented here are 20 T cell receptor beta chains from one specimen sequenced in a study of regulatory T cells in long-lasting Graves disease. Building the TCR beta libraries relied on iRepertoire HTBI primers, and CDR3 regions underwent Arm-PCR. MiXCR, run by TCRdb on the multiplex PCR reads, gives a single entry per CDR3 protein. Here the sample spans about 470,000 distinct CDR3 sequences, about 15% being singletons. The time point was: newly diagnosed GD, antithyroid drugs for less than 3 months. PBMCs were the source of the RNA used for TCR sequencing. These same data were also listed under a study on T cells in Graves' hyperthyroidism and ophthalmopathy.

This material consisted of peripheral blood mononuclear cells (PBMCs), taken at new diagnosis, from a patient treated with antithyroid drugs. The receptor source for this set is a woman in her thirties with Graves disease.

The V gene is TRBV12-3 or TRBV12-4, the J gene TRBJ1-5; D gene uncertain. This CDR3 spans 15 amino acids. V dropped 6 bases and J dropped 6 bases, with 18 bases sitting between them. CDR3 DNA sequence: TGTGCCAGCAGCTCATCCCCCATCTGGGGTCAGCCCCAGCATTTT. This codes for CASSSSPIWGQPQHF.

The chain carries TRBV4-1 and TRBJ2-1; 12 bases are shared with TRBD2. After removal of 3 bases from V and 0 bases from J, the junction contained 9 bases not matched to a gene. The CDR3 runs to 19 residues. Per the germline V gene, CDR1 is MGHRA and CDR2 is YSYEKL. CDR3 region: CASSHPGLAGFSSYNEQFF. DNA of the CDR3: TGCGCCAGCAGCCATCCGGGACTAGCGGGTTTCAGCTCCTACAATGAGCAGTTCTTC.

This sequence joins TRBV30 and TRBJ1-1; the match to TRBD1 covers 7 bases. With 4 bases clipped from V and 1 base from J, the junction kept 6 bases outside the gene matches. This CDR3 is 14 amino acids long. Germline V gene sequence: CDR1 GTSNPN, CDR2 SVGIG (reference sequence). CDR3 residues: CAWNRDSWNTEAFF. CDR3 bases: TGTGCCTGGAATCGGGACAGTTGGAACACTGAAGCTTTCTTT.

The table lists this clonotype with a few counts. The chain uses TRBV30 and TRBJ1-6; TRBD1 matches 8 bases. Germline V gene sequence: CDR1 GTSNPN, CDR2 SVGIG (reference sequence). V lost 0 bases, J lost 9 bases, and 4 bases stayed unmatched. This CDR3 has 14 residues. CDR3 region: CAWSVAGGGSPLHF. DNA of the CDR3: TGTGCCTGGAGTGTAGCAGGGGGCGGTTCACCCCTCCACTTT. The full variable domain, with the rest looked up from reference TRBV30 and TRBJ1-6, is SQTIHQWPATLVQPVGSPLSLECTVEGTSNPNLYWYRQAAGRGLQLLFYSVGIGQISSEVPQNLSASRPQDRQFILSSKKLLLSDSGFYLCAWSVAGGGSPLHFGNGTRLTVT.

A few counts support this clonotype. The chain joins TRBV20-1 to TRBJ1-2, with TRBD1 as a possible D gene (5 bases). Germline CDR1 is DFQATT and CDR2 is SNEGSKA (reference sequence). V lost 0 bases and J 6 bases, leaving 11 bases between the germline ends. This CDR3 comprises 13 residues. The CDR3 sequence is CSARERGYDGYTF. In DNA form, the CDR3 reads TGCAGTGCTAGAGAGAGGGGCTATGATGGCTACACCTTC.

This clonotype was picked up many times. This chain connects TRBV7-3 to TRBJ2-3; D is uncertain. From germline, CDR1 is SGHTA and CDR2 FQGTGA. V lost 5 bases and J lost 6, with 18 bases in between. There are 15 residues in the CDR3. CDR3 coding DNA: TGTGCCAGCAGCCCTCGTGGCCGACCTGGGGATACGCAGTATTTT. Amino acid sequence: CASSPRGRPGDTQYF.

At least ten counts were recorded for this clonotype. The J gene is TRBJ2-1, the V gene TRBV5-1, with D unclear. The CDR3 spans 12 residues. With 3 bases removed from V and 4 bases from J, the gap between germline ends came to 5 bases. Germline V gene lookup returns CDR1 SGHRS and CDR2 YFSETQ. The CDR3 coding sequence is TGCGCCAGCAGCTACCGGTACAATGAGCAGTTCTTC. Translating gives CASSYRYNEQFF.

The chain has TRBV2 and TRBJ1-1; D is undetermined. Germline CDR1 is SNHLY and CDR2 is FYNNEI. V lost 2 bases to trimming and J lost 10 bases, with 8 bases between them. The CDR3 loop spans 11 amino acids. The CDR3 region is CASSERRVAFF. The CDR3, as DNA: TGTGCCAGCAGTGAAAGGAGGGTAGCTTTCTTT.

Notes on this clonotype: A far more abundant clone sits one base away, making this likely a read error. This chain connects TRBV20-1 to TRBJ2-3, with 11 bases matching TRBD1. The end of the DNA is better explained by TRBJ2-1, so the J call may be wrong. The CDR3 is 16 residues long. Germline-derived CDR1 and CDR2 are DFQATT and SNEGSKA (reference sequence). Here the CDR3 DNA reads TGCAGTGCTAGAGGTTGGGACAGGGGGGACTACAATGAGCAGTTCTTC. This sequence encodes CSARGWDRGDYNEQFF.

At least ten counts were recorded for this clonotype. This CDR3 reads CASSVINTEAFF. The CDR3 region has the DNA TGTGCCAGCAGCGTTATTAACACTGAAGCTTTCTTT. V and J are TRBV11-2 and TRBJ1-1; D is undetermined. Germline CDR1 reads SGHAT; CDR2 reads FQNNGV. V dropped 5 bases and J dropped 2 bases, with 6 bases sitting between them. The CDR3 runs 12 residues.

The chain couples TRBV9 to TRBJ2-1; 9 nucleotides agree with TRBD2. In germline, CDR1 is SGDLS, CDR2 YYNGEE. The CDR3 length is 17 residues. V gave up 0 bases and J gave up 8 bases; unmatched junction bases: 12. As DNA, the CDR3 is TGTGCCAGCAGCGTAGACTCCCCGGGACTAGCAAAGGATGAGCAGTTCTTC. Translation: CASSVDSPGLAKDEQFF.

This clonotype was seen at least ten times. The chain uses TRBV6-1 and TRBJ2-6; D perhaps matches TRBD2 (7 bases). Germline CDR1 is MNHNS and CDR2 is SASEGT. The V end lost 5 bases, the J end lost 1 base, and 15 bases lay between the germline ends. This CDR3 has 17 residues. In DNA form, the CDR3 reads TGTGCCAGCAGTCCAAGGGGGGGGACGTCTGGGGCCAACGTCCTGACTTTC. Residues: CASSPRGGTSGANVLTF.

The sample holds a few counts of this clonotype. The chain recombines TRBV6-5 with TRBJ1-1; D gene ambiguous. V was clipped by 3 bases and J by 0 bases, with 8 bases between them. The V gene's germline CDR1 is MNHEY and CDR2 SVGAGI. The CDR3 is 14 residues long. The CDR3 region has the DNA TGTGCCAGCAGTTATTCTCCCATGAACACTGAAGCTTTCTTT. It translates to CASSYSPMNTEAFF.

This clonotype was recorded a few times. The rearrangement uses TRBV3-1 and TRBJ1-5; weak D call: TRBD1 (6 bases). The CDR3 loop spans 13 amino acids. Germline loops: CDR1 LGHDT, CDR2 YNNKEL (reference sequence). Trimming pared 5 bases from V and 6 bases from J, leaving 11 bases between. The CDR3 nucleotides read TGTGCCAGCAGCGGGACATGGGGTCAGCCCCAGCATTTT. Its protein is CASSGTWGQPQHF.

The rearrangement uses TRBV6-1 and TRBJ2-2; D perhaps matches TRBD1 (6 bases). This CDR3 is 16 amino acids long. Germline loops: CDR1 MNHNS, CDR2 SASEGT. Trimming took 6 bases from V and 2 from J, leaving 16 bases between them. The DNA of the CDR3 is TGTGCCAGCAGCGCAATTGGACAGATTAACACCGGGGAGCTGTTTTTT. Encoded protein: CASSAIGQINTGELFF.

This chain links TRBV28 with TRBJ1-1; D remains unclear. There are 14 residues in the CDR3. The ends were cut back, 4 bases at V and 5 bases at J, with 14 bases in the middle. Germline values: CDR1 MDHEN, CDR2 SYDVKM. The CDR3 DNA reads TGTGCCAGCAGTTCACCCACAAGGGTAACTGAAGCTTTCTTT. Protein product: CASSSPTRVTEAFF. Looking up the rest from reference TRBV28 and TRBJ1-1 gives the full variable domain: DVKVTQSSRYLVKRTGEKVFLECVQDMDHENMFWYRQDPGLGLRLIYFSYDVKMKEKGDIPEGYSVSREKKERFSLILESASTNQTSMYLCASSSPTRVTEAFFGQGTRLTVV.

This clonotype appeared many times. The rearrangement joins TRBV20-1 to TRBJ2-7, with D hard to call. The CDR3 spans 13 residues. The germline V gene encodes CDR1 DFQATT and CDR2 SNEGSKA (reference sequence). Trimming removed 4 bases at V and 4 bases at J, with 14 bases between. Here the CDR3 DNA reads TGCAGTGCTATGGTGGGTATGACATACGAGCAGTACTTC. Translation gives CSAMVGMTYEQYF.

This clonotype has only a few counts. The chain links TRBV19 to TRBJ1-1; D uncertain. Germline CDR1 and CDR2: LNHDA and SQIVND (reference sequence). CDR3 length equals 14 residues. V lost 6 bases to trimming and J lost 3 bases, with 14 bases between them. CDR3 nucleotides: TGTGCCAGTAGCATCGAGCTATTGGACACTGAAGCTTTCTTT. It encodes CASSIELLDTEAFF.

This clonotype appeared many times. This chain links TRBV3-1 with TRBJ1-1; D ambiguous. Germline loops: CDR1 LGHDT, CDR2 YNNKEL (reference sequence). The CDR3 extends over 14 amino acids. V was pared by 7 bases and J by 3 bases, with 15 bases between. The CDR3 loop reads CASTRTPRDTEAFF. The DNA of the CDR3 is TGTGCCAGCACCCGGACCCCGCGAGACACTGAAGCTTTCTTT. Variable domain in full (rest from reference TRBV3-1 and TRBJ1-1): DTAVSQTPKYLVTQMGNDKSIKCEQNLGHDTMYWYKQDSKKFLKIMFSYNNKELIINETVPNRFSPKSPDKAHLNLHINSLELGDSAVYFCASTRTPRDTEAFFGQGTRLTVV.

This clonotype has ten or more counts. The CDR3 here is CASSFISGGESEQFF. CDR3 nucleotide sequence: TGTGCCAGCAGCTTCATTTCGGGAGGGGAAAGTGAGCAGTTCTTC. The rearrangement links TRBV11-3 to TRBJ2-1, with 8 bases aligning to TRBD2. The V gene end was trimmed by 3 bases and the J gene end by 9 bases; junction bases not matched to a gene: 10. The CDR3 has 15 amino acids. Germline-derived CDR1 and CDR2 are SGHNT and YENEEA.